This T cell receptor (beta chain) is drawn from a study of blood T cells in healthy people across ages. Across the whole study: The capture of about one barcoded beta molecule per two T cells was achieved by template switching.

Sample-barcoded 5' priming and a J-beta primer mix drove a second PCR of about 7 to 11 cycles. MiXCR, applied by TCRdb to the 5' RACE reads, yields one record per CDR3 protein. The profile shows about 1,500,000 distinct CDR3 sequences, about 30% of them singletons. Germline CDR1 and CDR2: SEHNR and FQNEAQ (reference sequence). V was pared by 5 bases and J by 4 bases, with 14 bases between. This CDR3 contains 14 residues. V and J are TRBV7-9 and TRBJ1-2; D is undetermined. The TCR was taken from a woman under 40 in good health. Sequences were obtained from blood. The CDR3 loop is CASSEVRDFYGYTF. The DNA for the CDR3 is TGTGCCAGCAGCGAAGTCCGGGATTTCTATGGCTACACCTTC.